The 23 T cell receptor beta chains in this list originate from one sample, sequenced in a study of beta chain features in type 1 diabetes. Expressed TCRB transcripts were sequenced, since all the RNA that had been isolated was reverse transcribed. Sequencing used immunoSEQ multiplex PCR; TCRdb keeps in-frame clones, though not all of them. The profile covers about 360,000 clones, with over 10% appearing a single time and less than 0.02% taken by the ten largest. Sequencing input: naive CD4+ T cells from blood. Receptor source: a man between 18 and 29 years old in good health.

This clone came up a few times. The chain is built from TRBV28 and TRBJ1-5; 10 bases are a match to TRBD1. This CDR3 contains 15 residues. J lost 7 bases, V lost 2 bases, and 5 bases had no gene match. In germline, CDR1 is MDHEN, CDR2 SYDVKM. The CDR3 nucleotides are TGTGCCAGCAGTTTAGGGGACAGGGGTCGGCAGCCCCAGCATTTT. This sequence encodes CASSLGDRGRQPQHF.

This clone was detected a few times. The chain joins TRBV9 to TRBJ2-7; a weak D match, TRBD1 (6 bases). V was shortened by 4 bases and J by 0 bases, with 11 bases between the two germline ends. Per germline, CDR1 SGDLS and CDR2 YYNGEE. The CDR3 consists of 14 residues. CDR3 in amino acids: CASSPGQISYEQYF. The CDR3 DNA reads as TGTGCCAGCAGCCCCGGACAGATCTCCTACGAGCAGTACTTC.

V is TRBV7-3 and J is TRBJ1-1, with 9 bases identical to TRBD1. The CDR3 has 15 amino acids. Germline CDR1 and CDR2: SGHTA and FQGTGA. J gave up 5 bases and V 5 bases, and 9 bases lay outside the gene matches. The CDR3 spells CASSPTGTGRTEAFF. The CDR3 DNA reads TGTGCCAGCAGCCCCACCGGGACAGGGAGAACTGAAGCTTTCTTT.

CDR3 amino acids: CASTSRDNSPLHF. CDR3 bases: TGTGCCAGTACGTCCCGAGATAATTCACCCCTCCACTTT. The V gene is TRBV19, the J gene TRBJ1-6; no clear D. This CDR3 spans 13 amino acids. Germline assignment: CDR1 LNHDA and CDR2 SQIVND (reference sequence). Trimming removed 7 bases from V and 5 bases from J, with 9 bases in between.

This clone was observed a few times. The rearrangement joins TRBV30 to TRBJ1-2; TRBD1 matches at 8 bases. The germline V gene encodes CDR1 GTSNPN and CDR2 SVGIG (reference sequence). The CDR3 length is 13 residues. Trimming cost V 0 bases and J 8 bases; bases outside gene matches: 5. CDR3 residues: CAWSVQGVGGYTF. Written as DNA, the CDR3 is TGTGCCTGGAGTGTACAGGGGGTCGGGGGCTACACCTTC. The full variable domain, rest sourced from reference TRBV30 and TRBJ1-2, is SQTIHQWPATLVQPVGSPLSLECTVEGTSNPNLYWYRQAAGRGLQLLFYSVGIGQISSEVPQNLSASRPQDRQFILSSKKLLLSDSGFYLCAWSVQGVGGYTFGSGTRLTVV.

This clone was recorded a few times. This chain uses TRBV28 with TRBJ1-1; possible D gene TRBD1, 5 bases. The CDR3 loop spans 12 amino acids. Germline CDR1 MDHEN, CDR2 SYDVKM. Trimming shortened V by 5 bases and J by 8 bases, and 12 bases separated the two germline ends. DNA of the CDR3: TGTGCCAGCAGTCCGCCCCAGGGAGAAGCTTTCTTT. Its protein is CASSPPQGEAFF.

This clone was observed a few times. V usage is TRBV15 and J usage is TRBJ1-5; D call uncertain. The V end lost 0 bases, the J end lost 0 bases, and 12 bases lay between the germline ends. Per germline, CDR1 LNHNV and CDR2 YYDKDF (reference sequence). CDR3 size: 17 residues. CDR3 DNA sequence: TGTGCCACCAGCAGAGATCAGGCAGTGTATAGCAATCAGCCCCAGCATTTT. It encodes CATSRDQAVYSNQPQHF.

The sample holds a few counts of this clone. V is TRBV7-3 and J is TRBJ2-7; D possibly corresponds to TRBD2 (6 bases). This CDR3 has 15 amino acids. The germline CDR1 and CDR2 sequences are SGHTA and FQGTGA. Trimming shortened V by 5 bases and J by 4 bases, and 18 bases separated the two germline ends. CDR3 nucleotide sequence: TGTGCCAGCAGCCTGGAGGGTAGCGGTCTATACGAGCAGTACTTC. It encodes CASSLEGSGLYEQYF.

Only a few counts were recorded for this clone. The chain uses TRBV28 and TRBJ2-3; TRBD1 might be the D (5 bases). Germline CDR1 reads MDHEN; CDR2 reads SYDVKM. V lost 1 base to trimming and J lost 9 bases, with 14 bases between them. This CDR3 is built from 14 residues. CDR3 nucleotides: TGTGCCAGCAGTTTATTTACAGGCGACGGGACGCAGTATTTT. The encoded protein is CASSLFTGDGTQYF.

A few counts support this clone. The rearrangement joins TRBV7-6 to TRBJ2-5; TRBD2 agrees at 9 bases. The CDR3 length is 13 residues. CDR1 and CDR2 (germline): SGHVS, FNYEAQ. V shed 8 bases, J shed 5 bases, and the junction held 6 bases outside the gene matches. The CDR3 is CASAIAGDETQYF. Here the CDR3 DNA reads TGTGCCAGCGCCATAGCGGGGGACGAGACCCAGTACTTC.

This clone was recorded a few times. This chain uses TRBV28 with TRBJ2-4, with 15 bases aligning to TRBD2. The CDR3 loop spans 19 amino acids. V gave up 4 bases and J gave up 2 bases; unmatched junction bases: 9. Per the germline V gene, CDR1 is MDHEN and CDR2 is SYDVKM. In DNA form, the CDR3 reads TGTGCCAGCAGTTCCCCTGGACTAGCGGGAGGGCCCTCCAAAAACATTCAGTACTTC. Amino acids: CASSSPGLAGGPSKNIQYF.

The rearrangement links TRBV30 to TRBJ2-7; 10 nucleotides match TRBD2. The germline V gene has CDR1 GTSNPN and CDR2 SVGIG (reference sequence). V was clipped by 3 bases and J by 1 base; unmatched bases: 3. The CDR3 is made up of 14 amino acids. CDR3 residues: CAWRRTSGSYEQYF. CDR3 sequence (DNA): TGTGCCTGGAGACGGACTAGCGGATCCTACGAGCAGTACTTC.

The table lists this clone with a few counts. The rearrangement joins TRBV19 to TRBJ2-2; the match to TRBD1 covers 11 bases. CDR1 and CDR2 (germline): LNHDA, SQIVND (reference sequence). This CDR3 has 14 residues. Unmatched junction bases numbered 4, after V lost 8 bases and J lost 5 bases. In DNA form, the CDR3 reads TGTGCCAGTTGGGACAGGGGGTTGACCGGGGAGCTGTTTTTT. Protein product: CASWDRGLTGELFF.

The CDR3 DNA reads TGTGCCAGCAGCTTTCTCACAGGGGGCACAGATACGCAGTATTTT. Translating it yields CASSFLTGGTDTQYF. The chain uses TRBV7-9 and TRBJ2-3; 7 positions match TRBD1. The CDR3 is 15 amino acids. V trimming: 3 bases; J trimming: 1 base; junction bases outside the gene matches: 4. Germline CDR1 is SEHNR and CDR2 is FQNEAQ (reference sequence).

The V and J genes are TRBV29-1 and TRBJ1-2, with D perhaps TRBD1 (6 bases). V lost 6 bases to trimming and J lost 2 bases, with 13 bases between them. The CDR3 totals 13 residues. Germline CDR1 SQVTM, CDR2 ANQGSEA. DNA for the CDR3: TGCAGCGTCGCAAGGGACATCAACTATGGCTACACCTTC. Amino acids: CSVARDINYGYTF.

This clone was detected only a few times. V gene TRBV6-4 combines with J gene TRBJ2-3; D gene ambiguous. V lost 0 bases and J 6 bases, leaving 7 bases between the germline ends. Germline loops: CDR1 MRHNA, CDR2 SNTAGT. This CDR3 region has 13 residues. CDR3: CASSDSEEDTQYF. The CDR3 bases are TGTGCCAGCAGTGACTCAGAGGAGGATACGCAGTATTTT.

The chain links TRBV4-2 to TRBJ2-5, with 9 bases aligning to TRBD2. The CDR3 contains 15 residues. V gave up 1 base and J gave up 2 bases; unmatched junction bases: 2. Germline V gives CDR1 LGHNA, CDR2 YNFKEQ. In nucleotides, the CDR3 is TGTGCCAGCAGCCAAGTGCTAGCGGGGCAAGAGACCCAGTACTTC. Its translation is CASSQVLAGQETQYF.

The CDR3 DNA sequence: TGCACCTCGACTAGCTCCGATACGCAGTATTTT. Protein: CTSTSSDTQYF. The rearrangement joins TRBV29-1 to TRBJ2-3, with 7 bases matching TRBD2. The CDR3 has 11 residues. Germline lookup yields CDR1 SQVTM and CDR2 ANQGSEA.

The CDR3 is CASSQAQDRGRAKNIQYF. The CDR3 coding sequence is TGCGCCAGCAGCCAAGCCCAGGACAGGGGGCGAGCCAAAAACATTCAGTACTTC. The V gene is TRBV4-3, the J gene TRBJ2-4; 11 bases fit TRBD1. Germline trimming cut 1 base from V and 0 bases from J; bases unmatched to any gene: 5. There are 18 residues in the CDR3. CDR1 is LGHNA and CDR2 is YSLEER in the germline V gene.

This clone was recorded once. The rearrangement uses TRBV2 and TRBJ1-5; D might be TRBD1 (6 bases). The CDR3 totals 15 residues. V shed 2 bases and J shed 4 bases, with 12 bases lying between them. Germline assignment: CDR1 SNHLY and CDR2 FYNNEI. The CDR3 reads CASSESRGGNQPQHF. CDR3 bases: TGTGCCAGCAGTGAAAGCAGGGGTGGGAATCAGCCCCAGCATTTT. Based on the CDR3 plus reference TRBV2 and TRBJ1-5, the full variable domain is EPEVTQTPSHQVTQMGQEVILRCVPISNHLYFYWYRQILGQKVEFLVSFYNNEISEKSEIFDDQFSVERPDGSNFTLKIRSTKLEDSAMYFCASSESRGGNQPQHFGDGTRLSIL.

The gene calls are TRBV27 and TRBJ1-2; D is unresolved. The CDR3 totals 13 residues. The V end was cut by 3 bases, the J end by 6 bases, with 11 bases between. The germline V gene encodes CDR1 MNHEY and CDR2 SMNVEV (reference sequence). The CDR3 coding sequence is TGTGCCAGCAGTTTCGGGGTTTCGAATGGCTACACCTTC. Its protein product is CASSFGVSNGYTF.

The chain is built from TRBV5-1 and TRBJ1-1; 7 nucleotides agree with TRBD1. The CDR3 has 13 amino acids. Germline CDR1 reads SGHRS; CDR2 reads YFSETQ. V gave up 7 bases and J gave up 0 bases; unmatched junction bases: 3. The CDR3: CASGTDLNTEAFF. The CDR3 DNA is TGCGCCAGCGGGACAGACCTGAACACTGAAGCTTTCTTT.

The CDR3 here is CASGRDRRRDTDTQYF. In nucleotides, the CDR3 is TGTGCCAGTGGCCGGGACAGGCGACGAGACACAGATACGCAGTATTTT. The rearrangement joins TRBV19 to TRBJ2-3, with TRBD1 matching over 8 bases. With 8 bases clipped from V and 2 bases from J, the junction kept 12 bases outside the gene matches. The CDR3 spans 16 residues. Germline V gene lookup returns CDR1 LNHDA and CDR2 SQIVND (reference sequence). Looking up the rest from reference TRBV19 and TRBJ2-3 gives the full variable domain: DGGITQSPKYLFRKEGQNVTLSCEQNLNHDAMYWYRQDPGQGLRLIYYSQIVNDFQKGDIAEGYSVSREKKESFPLTVTSAQKNPTAFYLCASGRDRRRDTDTQYFGPGTRLTVL.